This T cell receptor (beta chain) was obtained from a study of cytotoxic CD8 clonotypes in ibrutinib-treated CLL. The overall study: Partial responders approximately 25, complete 2; some twelve progressed and some 15 stayed in remission by median roughly 70 months. General observations from the study: Measured clonality at baseline was greater than in age-matched healthy donors and tracked with circulating CD8+ T-cell counts.

Details on this clone: Its antigen is currently unknown.

V was clipped by 2 bases and J by 5 bases, with 14 bases between them. Germline V lookup: CDR1 SGDLS, CDR2 YYNGEE. The CDR3 has 14 residues. Here immunoSEQ multiplex PCR was the method, and the copy in TCRdb shows in-frame clones only, minus some. Among about 49,000 clones listed, roughly 53% were seen once. The chain couples TRBV9 to TRBJ2-7; no definite D call. This specimen was PBMCs, taken after 12 months of ibrutinib treatment. This sequence originates from a human donor with chronic lymphocytic leukemia. CDR3 residues: CASSVGSRLNEQYF. As DNA, the CDR3 is TGTGCCAGCAGCGTGGGGTCCCGTCTCAACGAGCAGTACTTC.